Presented here are 27 T cell receptor beta chains from one specimen sequenced in a study of blood T cell repertoires in COVID-19. Generated by immunoSEQ multiplex PCR, the TCRdb table keeps only in-frame clones and is missing some. The sample records 120,000 or so clones, more than 70% being singletons. The sample was peripheral blood. All receptors come from a human donor in a cohort sampled during active COVID-19.

V and J are TRBV19 and TRBJ1-2; D is undetermined. Trimming removed 2 bases at V and 4 bases at J, with 11 bases between. Per the germline V gene, CDR1 is LNHDA and CDR2 is SQIVND (reference sequence). The CDR3 totals 14 residues. The CDR3 is CASSILGMGYGYTF. The CDR3 DNA reads as TGTGCCAGTAGTATACTCGGGATGGGCTATGGCTACACCTTC.

The rearrangement joins TRBV28 to TRBJ2-3; 10 positions match TRBD2. The germline gives CDR1 MDHEN, CDR2 SYDVKM. The CDR3 has 18 amino acids. V was pared by 6 bases and J by 0 bases, with 12 bases of the junction left unmatched. The CDR3 here is CASSPIIAGGASTDTQYF. DNA for the CDR3: TGTGCCAGCAGCCCAATCATAGCGGGAGGCGCTAGCACAGATACGCAGTATTTT.

CDR3 DNA sequence: TGCAGTGCTAGTCACAGGGGGTCCGGAAACACCATATATTTT. Encoded protein: CSASHRGSGNTIYF. The V call is TRBV20-1, the J call TRBJ1-3; 8 nucleotides line up with TRBD1. V lost 3 bases, J lost 4 bases, and 5 bases stayed unmatched. The V gene's germline CDR1 is DFQATT and CDR2 SNEGSKA (reference sequence). CDR3 length: 14 residues.

The chain has TRBV7-9 and TRBJ2-5; tentatively, D is TRBD1 (5 bases). This CDR3 is 17 amino acids long. Germline CDR1 is SEHNR and CDR2 is FQNEAQ (reference sequence). V shed 5 bases and J shed 4 bases, with 23 bases lying between them. CDR3 nucleotide sequence: TGTGCCAGCAGCCCCCCGGTAGGCAGGGCGAGGCTAGAGACCCAGTACTTC. Its protein is CASSPPVGRARLETQYF.

This rearrangement joins TRBV10-3 to TRBJ2-2; 10 bases align to TRBD2. V gave up 3 bases and J gave up 4 bases; unmatched junction bases: 11. Germline V CDR1 and CDR2: ENHRY, SYGVKD. The CDR3 covers 18 residues. The CDR3 here is CAISDPDGAGGITGELFF. The CDR3 DNA reads TGTGCCATCAGTGACCCCGACGGAGCGGGAGGGATCACCGGGGAGCTGTTTTTT.

Of note for this clone: Other nucleotide sequences from this sample produce the same CDR3. This rearrangement joins TRBV19 to TRBJ2-7; D is uncertain. V dropped 1 base and J dropped 2 bases, with 9 bases sitting between them. This CDR3 region has 14 residues. Germline CDR1 reads LNHDA; CDR2 reads SQIVND (reference sequence). Here the CDR3 reads CASSIGAGTYEQYF. DNA of the CDR3: TGTGCCAGTAGTATAGGAGCAGGTACCTACGAGCAGTACTTC.

The chain joins TRBV7-9 to TRBJ1-1; D gene uncertain. Trimming left V 5 bases short and J 7 bases short, with 11 bases between. Germline values: CDR1 SEHNR, CDR2 FQNEAQ (reference sequence). CDR3 size: 12 residues. The chain's CDR3 is CASSPRPGEAFF. Written as DNA, the CDR3 is TGTGCCAGCAGCCCCCGTCCCGGTGAAGCTTTCTTT.

This chain links TRBV7-6 with TRBJ2-1, with TRBD2 matching 8 bases. CDR1 is SGHVS and CDR2 is FNYEAQ in the germline V gene. The V and J ends lost 0 bases and 9 bases, in that order; junction bases with no gene match: 4. The CDR3 runs to 14 residues. In nucleotides, the CDR3 is TGTGCCAGCAGCTTAGCCGGGGGGGGGTCTGAGCAGTTCTTC. This translates into CASSLAGGGSEQFF.

The rearrangement links TRBV5-4 to TRBJ2-3; 9 positions agree with TRBD2. Trimming took 4 bases from V and 1 from J; bases not matched to a gene: 4. Germline CDR1 reads SGHNT; CDR2 reads YYREEE (reference sequence). The CDR3 extends over 15 amino acids. The CDR3 nucleotides read TGTGCCAGCAGCCCGGGACTAGCCGGCACAGATACGCAGTATTTT. Its protein product is CASSPGLAGTDTQYF.

The chain employs TRBV7-2 and TRBJ2-1; TRBD2 matches 8 bases. The CDR3 covers 16 residues. Losses at the gene ends were 0 bases for V and 6 bases for J; bases not matched to a gene: 7. Germline assignment: CDR1 SGHTA and CDR2 FQGNSA. The CDR3 loop is CASSLARGLVRNEQFF. In nucleotides, the CDR3 is TGTGCCAGCAGCTTAGCGAGGGGACTAGTGCGCAATGAGCAGTTCTTC.

The chain combines TRBV18 with TRBJ2-5; the match to TRBD1 covers 8 bases. Trimming cost V 0 bases and J 0 bases; bases outside gene matches: 3. Germline CDR1 KGHSH, CDR2 LQKENI. This CDR3 is built from 16 residues. Here the CDR3 reads CASSPPTGGYQETQYF. As DNA, the CDR3 is TGTGCCAGCTCACCACCCACAGGGGGGTACCAAGAGACCCAGTACTTC.

The CDR3 DNA follows: TGTGCCAGCAGCTTAGGACAGGACTCCATATCAAACCCAAATCAGCCCCAGCATTTT. Translated: CASSLGQDSISNPNQPQHF. The chain recombines TRBV7-9 with TRBJ1-5; D perhaps matches TRBD1 (6 bases). The germline V gene has CDR1 SEHNR and CDR2 FQNEAQ (reference sequence). CDR3 size: 19 residues. Between the trimmed V and J ends, which lost 1 base and 4 bases, there was a span of 23 bases.

The rearrangement links TRBV6-5 to TRBJ1-2; no reliable D call. V lost 9 bases and J lost 2, with 10 bases in between. Germline-derived CDR1 and CDR2 are MNHEY and SVGAGI. CDR3 length: 12 amino acids. The CDR3 sequence: CASWTGNYGYTF. The CDR3 DNA sequence: TGTGCCAGTTGGACGGGAAACTATGGCTACACCTTC.

The J gene is TRBJ1-1, the V gene TRBV4-2; D gene uncertain. This CDR3 has 15 amino acids. CDR1 is LGHNA, CDR2 YNFKEQ, per germline. Trimming stripped 0 bases from V and 4 bases from J, with 12 bases between. The chain's CDR3 is CASSQDRIPGTEAFF. For the CDR3, the DNA is TGTGCCAGCAGCCAAGATAGAATCCCGGGCACTGAAGCTTTCTTT.

The chain has TRBV7-2 and TRBJ2-7; D perhaps matches TRBD1 (6 bases). This CDR3 comprises 18 residues. The germline CDR1 and CDR2 sequences are SGHTA and FQGNSA. V lost 3 bases to trimming and J lost 3 bases, with 24 bases between them. CDR3: CASSLSYRAHSGIYEQYF. For the CDR3, the DNA is TGTGCCAGCAGCTTGTCCTACAGGGCTCATTCCGGAATCTACGAGCAGTACTTC. The entire variable domain, with the rest obtained from reference TRBV7-2 and TRBJ2-7, is as follows: GAGVSQSPSNKVTEKGKDVELRCDPISGHTALYWYRQSLGQGLEFLIYFQGNSAPDKSGLPSDRFSAERTGGSVSTLTIQRTQQEDSAVYLCASSLSYRAHSGIYEQYFGPGTRLTVT.

The chain employs TRBV19 and TRBJ1-5; 7 bases line up with TRBD1. Germline values: CDR1 LNHDA, CDR2 SQIVND (reference sequence). Trimming removed 4 bases from V and 2 bases from J; junction bases left unmatched: 2. CDR3 size: 14 residues. The CDR3 is CASSTGTGNQPQHF. The DNA of the CDR3 is TGTGCCAGTAGTACCGGGACAGGCAATCAGCCCCAGCATTTT.

The J gene is TRBJ2-7, the V gene TRBV4-1; 9 nucleotides match TRBD2. In germline, CDR1 is MGHRA, CDR2 YSYEKL. J lost 0 bases, V lost 1 base, and 7 bases had no gene match. The CDR3 totals 17 residues. CDR3 sequence: CASSQASAGGSSYEQYF. The CDR3 DNA is TGCGCCAGCAGCCAAGCGAGCGCGGGGGGGAGCTCCTACGAGCAGTACTTC.

The J gene is TRBJ2-1, the V gene TRBV11-2; D unclear. V was clipped by 0 bases and J by 2 bases, with 11 bases between them. CDR1 and CDR2 (germline): SGHAT, FQNNGV. This CDR3 region has 16 residues. In DNA, the CDR3 is TGTGCCAGCAGCTTAGATCTTGGCAGAACCTACAATGAGCAGTTCTTC. Amino acid sequence: CASSLDLGRTYNEQFF.

With regard to this clone: An end of the junction does not agree with germline; a read error may underlie this. V and J are TRBV7-9 and TRBJ1-1; D unclear. The CDR3 is 13 residues long. Per the germline V gene, CDR1 is SEHNR and CDR2 is FQNEAQ (reference sequence). Here the CDR3 DNA reads TGTGTCAGCAGCTTTGAGTTGAACACTGAAGCTTTCTTT. It yields the protein CVSSFELNTEAFF. The complete variable domain, with remaining parts taken from reference TRBV7-9 and TRBJ1-1, reads DTGVSQNPRHKITKRGQNVTFRCDPISEHNRLYWYRQTLGQGPEFLTYFQNEAQLEKSRLLSDRFSAERPKGSFSTLEIQRTEQGDSAMYLCVSSFELNTEAFFGQGTRLTVV.

This clone counts as medium-sized. One end of the junction does not line up with germline, which may come from a read error. This chain links TRBV7-7 with TRBJ2-2; 10 bases align to TRBD2. Germline loops: CDR1 SSHAT, CDR2 FNYEAQ (reference sequence). The CDR3 is 16 amino acids. The CDR3 nucleotides are TGTGCTAGCAGCGCGACCGGGACTAGCGTCCACGGGGAGCTGTTTTTT. This gives the protein CASSATGTSVHGELFF.

The chain carries TRBV9 and TRBJ2-1; 9 bases fit TRBD2. This CDR3 is built from 16 residues. Germline V lookup: CDR1 SGDLS, CDR2 YYNGEE. The trim removed 0 bases at V and 6 bases at J, leaving 7 bases unmatched. The DNA for the CDR3 is TGTGCCAGCAGCGTAGGGGGAGCTAGCGGGATCAATGAGCAGTTCTTC. Translation: CASSVGGASGINEQFF.

The rearrangement joins TRBV5-4 to TRBJ1-2, with 8 bases identical to TRBD1. Germline CDR1 and CDR2: SGHNT and YYREEE (reference sequence). The CDR3 loop spans 13 amino acids. V gave up 4 bases and J gave up 7 bases; unmatched junction bases: 6. The CDR3 DNA is TGTGCCAGCAGCACGACAGGGGTTGGTGGCTACACCTTC. This gives the protein CASSTTGVGGYTF.

This chain joins TRBV6-2 or TRBV6-3 and TRBJ2-1, with D unclear. The V gene's germline CDR1 is MNHEY and CDR2 SVGEGT. V lost 0 bases and J lost 6, with 12 bases in between. There are 15 residues in the CDR3. In nucleotides, the CDR3 is TGTGCCAGCAGTTACTCGGGCCGAAGATCCAATGAGCAGTTCTTC. It is translated as CASSYSGRRSNEQFF.

This chain joins TRBV6-1 and TRBJ2-1, with D possibly TRBD2 on 6 matching bases. CDR1 is MNHNS and CDR2 is SASEGT in the germline V gene. The V end was cut by 2 bases, the J end by 7 bases, with 15 bases between. The CDR3 runs 15 residues. The CDR3 DNA is TGTGCCAGCAGTGAATACCGGGGGAATCAGAATGAGCAGTTCTTC. Amino acids: CASSEYRGNQNEQFF.

In its sample, this clone was seen a few times. This chain joins TRBV14 and TRBJ2-7; 7 bases fit TRBD2. The germline V gene encodes CDR1 SGHDN and CDR2 FVKESK. With V trimmed by 5 bases and J by 1 base, 11 bases remained unmatched. CDR3 size: 16 residues. CDR3: CASSVTSSGPSYEQYF. The CDR3 DNA reads TGTGCCAGCAGCGTAACTTCTAGCGGCCCTTCCTACGAGCAGTACTTC.

This clone was seen more than once but under ten times. The J gene is TRBJ2-7, the V gene TRBV28; 9 nucleotides line up with TRBD1. This CDR3 has 15 amino acids. V lost 5 bases and J lost 8; bases outside the gene matches: 13. The germline gives CDR1 MDHEN, CDR2 SYDVKM. CDR3 sequence reads: CASSPQGQGRGKQYF. Here the CDR3 DNA reads TGTGCCAGCAGTCCCCAGGGACAGGGCCGGGGGAAGCAGTACTTC.

The chain joins TRBV6-5 to TRBJ2-1; 10 bases are a match to TRBD2. CDR1 and CDR2 (germline): MNHEY, SVGAGI. The CDR3 spans 14 residues. J lost 1 base, V lost 10 bases, and 4 bases had no gene match. The CDR3 sequence is CANKAGGSYNEQFF. In DNA form, the CDR3 reads TGTGCCAACAAAGCGGGAGGGTCCTACAATGAGCAGTTCTTC.